This T cell receptor (beta chain) was found in a study of multiple sclerosis patients with progressive multifocal leukoencephalopathy. Measured with immunoSEQ multiplex PCR; TCRdb has only the in-frame clones, and not every one. The sample holds around 32,000 clones, 85% to 95% seen once. Sample time point: before natalizumab initiation. V shed 5 bases, J shed 5 bases, and the junction held 6 bases outside the gene matches. CDR1 is SGHTA, CDR2 FQGNSA, per germline. CDR3 size: 14 residues. The sample taken for sequencing was PBMCs. The chain carries TRBV7-2 and TRBJ2-5, with 9 bases that match TRBD2. This receptor was identified in a man younger than 45 with multiple sclerosis. This CDR3 is CASSPGLARETQYF. The CDR3 coding sequence is TGTGCCAGCAGCCCTGGACTAGCGCGCGAGACCCAGTACTTC.